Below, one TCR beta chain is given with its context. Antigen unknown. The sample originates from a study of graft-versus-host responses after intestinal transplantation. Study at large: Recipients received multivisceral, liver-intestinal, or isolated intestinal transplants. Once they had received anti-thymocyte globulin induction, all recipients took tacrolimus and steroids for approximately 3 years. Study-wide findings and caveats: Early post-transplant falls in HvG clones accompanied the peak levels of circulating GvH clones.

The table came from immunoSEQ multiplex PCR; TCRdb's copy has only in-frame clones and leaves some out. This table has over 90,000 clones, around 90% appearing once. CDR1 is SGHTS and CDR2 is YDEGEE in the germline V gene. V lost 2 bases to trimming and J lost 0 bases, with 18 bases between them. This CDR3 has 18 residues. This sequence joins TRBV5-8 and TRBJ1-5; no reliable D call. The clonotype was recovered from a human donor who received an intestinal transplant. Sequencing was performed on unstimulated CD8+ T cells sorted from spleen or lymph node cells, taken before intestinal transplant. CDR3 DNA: TGTGCCAGCAGCTTCTGGCGCAGGTCGGCTGATAGCAATCAGCCCCAGCATTTT. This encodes CASSFWRRSADSNQPQHF.